These 16 T cell receptor beta chains share one sample of origin, sequenced in a study of neurological immune-mediated disorders. Time point specified: technical triplicate 2. TCRdb independently ran MiXCR on the 5' RACE reads; one entry per CDR3 protein. The data hold around 56,000 distinct CDR3 sequences, with about 25% observed a single time. Sequenced sample: PBMCs. Source of these receptors: a man in his sixties with HTLV-1-associated myelopathy (HAM/TSP).

In its sample, this clonotype was seen many times. The chain carries TRBV12-3 or TRBV12-4 and TRBJ2-1; D is uncertain. This CDR3 has 15 residues. The V end was cut by 2 bases, the J end by 0 bases, with 8 bases between. The CDR3 nucleotides read TGTGCCAGCAGTTTAAGTGCGAGCTCCTACAATGAGCAGTTCTTC. As protein: CASSLSASSYNEQFF.

The chain employs TRBV4-1 and TRBJ2-7, with a tentative D call TRBD2 (6 bases). This CDR3 region has 14 residues. The V end was cut by 3 bases, the J end by 2 bases, with 11 bases between. Germline lookup yields CDR1 MGHRA and CDR2 YSYEKL. CDR3 nucleotides: TGCGCCAGCAGCCACCCAACGGGGGCCTACGAGCAGTACTTC. It codes for CASSHPTGAYEQYF.

This chain links TRBV20-1 with TRBJ2-1; 15 bases agree with TRBD2. The CDR3 has 15 amino acids. The trim removed 5 bases at V and 7 bases at J, leaving 6 bases unmatched. Germline V CDR1 and CDR2: DFQATT, SNEGSKA (reference sequence). For the CDR3, the DNA is TGCAGTGCTTTATCCGGGACTAGCGGGAGGAATGAGCAGTTCTTC. Encoded protein: CSALSGTSGRNEQFF.

J is TRBJ2-7 and V is TRBV18, with D unresolved. This CDR3 has 12 residues. V was trimmed by 4 bases and J by 5 bases, leaving 9 bases between them. Per germline, CDR1 KGHSH and CDR2 LQKENI. The CDR3 coding sequence is TGTGCCAGCTCACTAGGAACCAACGAGCAGTACTTC. Translated: CASSLGTNEQYF.

This clonotype came up many times. V and J are TRBV5-5 and TRBJ1-5, with D possibly being TRBD1 (5 bases). Trimming took 2 bases from V and 7 from J, leaving 10 bases between them. This CDR3 contains 13 residues. The V gene's germline CDR1 is SGHKS and CDR2 YYEKEE (reference sequence). The CDR3 DNA reads as TGTGCCAGCAGCTTTGGGGGAGAACAGCCCCAGCATTTT. The encoded protein is CASSFGGEQPQHF.

As to this clonotype: This sequence may be a read error, since a much larger clone differs from it by one base. The chain links TRBV20-1 to TRBJ2-3; D remains unclear. Per the germline V gene, CDR1 is DFQATT and CDR2 is SNEGSKA (reference sequence). The V gene lost 2 bases and the J gene lost 4 bases, with 16 bases spanning the gap. This CDR3 contains 15 residues. CDR3 protein: CSARTTWQDADTQYF. The CDR3 DNA reads as TGCAGTGCTAGAACGACATGGCAAGACGCAGATACGCAGTATTTT.

The chain joins TRBV6-6 to TRBJ1-4; D perhaps matches TRBD1 (6 bases). V was clipped by 6 bases and J by 3 bases, with 11 bases between them. There are 14 residues in the CDR3. Germline CDR1 is MNHNY and CDR2 is SVGAGI (reference sequence). CDR3 bases: TGTGCCAGCAGCAGAGGACAGTCTAATGAAAAACTGTTTTTT. Translated: CASSRGQSNEKLFF.

This clonotype was counted ten times or more. J is TRBJ1-2 and V is TRBV5-5; D ambiguous. This CDR3 has 11 amino acids. Germline CDR1 and CDR2: SGHKS and YYEKEE (reference sequence). Trimming removed 8 bases from V and 8 bases from J, with 13 bases in between. The CDR3 nucleotides are TGTGCCAGTAGGCAGGACGGCGGCTACACCTTC. It yields the protein CASRQDGGYTF.

This clonotype has ten or more counts. This chain joins TRBV5-6 and TRBJ2-5; 8 bases fit TRBD2. Per germline, CDR1 SGHDT and CDR2 YYEEEE. This CDR3 has 15 amino acids. Trimming removed 3 bases from V and 1 base from J; junction bases left unmatched: 5. The CDR3 DNA follows: TGTGCCAGCAGCTGGTTAGCGGGGCTCCAAGAGACCCAGTACTTC. The encoded protein is CASSWLAGLQETQYF. Based on the CDR3 plus reference TRBV5-6 and TRBJ2-5, the full variable domain is DAGVTQSPTHLIKTRGQQVTLRCSPKSGHDTVSWYQQALGQGPQFIFQYYEEEERQRGNFPDRFSGHQFPNYSSELNVNALLLGDSALYLCASSWLAGLQETQYFGPGTRLLVL.

This clonotype is medium-sized. This chain connects TRBV29-1 to TRBJ2-2; 9 nucleotides align to TRBD1. The CDR3 extends over 15 amino acids. V dropped 6 bases and J dropped 6; count of bases not matched to a gene: 11. Germline V gene data show CDR1 as SQVTM and CDR2 as ANQGSEA. CDR3 sequence: CSVGWGQGLPGELFF. DNA for the CDR3: TGCAGCGTCGGATGGGGACAGGGTTTACCCGGGGAGCTGTTTTTT.

The sample holds many counts of this clonotype. The J gene is TRBJ2-1, the V gene TRBV10-3; the D is unclear. V lost 3 bases to trimming and J lost 0 bases, with 6 bases between them. The CDR3 contains 14 residues. Germline V gene sequence: CDR1 ENHRY, CDR2 SYGVKD. CDR3 in amino acids: CAISESTSYNEQFF. CDR3 nucleotides: TGTGCCATCAGTGAAAGCACCTCCTACAATGAGCAGTTCTTC.

V gene TRBV5-1 combines with J gene TRBJ2-1; D is uncertain. There are 15 residues in the CDR3. Germline V gene data show CDR1 as SGHRS and CDR2 as YFSETQ. V shed 0 bases and J shed 6 bases, with 13 bases lying between them. The CDR3 loop reads CASSLDGKIGNEQFF. The DNA for the CDR3 is TGCGCCAGCAGCTTGGATGGTAAAATTGGCAATGAGCAGTTCTTC. Drawing the rest from reference TRBV5-1 and TRBJ2-1, the complete variable domain is KAGVTQTPRYLIKTRGQQVTLSCSPISGHRSVSWYQQTPGQGLQFLFEYFSETQRNKGNFPGRFSGRQFSNSRSEMNVSTLELGDSALYLCASSLDGKIGNEQFFGPGTRLTVL.

The DNA for the CDR3 is TGTGCCAGTACCCTCGCAGGGGGCAATACTGAAGCTTTCTTT. Translating it yields CASTLAGGNTEAFF. This chain connects TRBV19 to TRBJ1-1; 8 positions agree with TRBD1. Germline lookup yields CDR1 LNHDA and CDR2 SQIVND (reference sequence). This CDR3 region has 14 residues. The V segment lost 7 bases and the J segment 5 bases; nucleotides outside the gene matches: 9.

This clonotype came up many times. The genes are TRBV7-2 and TRBJ2-5; D is undetermined. CDR3 length: 12 residues. Germline-derived CDR1 and CDR2 are SGHTA and FQGNSA. Trimming took off 3 bases at V and 9 bases at J, with 11 bases between the two ends. The chain's CDR3 is CASSFDLVAQYF. CDR3 in DNA: TGTGCCAGCAGCTTCGACTTAGTGGCCCAGTACTTC.

This clonotype was observed at least ten times. The gene calls are TRBV14 and TRBJ2-3; D is perhaps TRBD1 (5 bases). Germline V gene data show CDR1 as SGHDN and CDR2 as FVKESK. This CDR3 region has 14 residues. V lost 3 bases to trimming and J lost 6 bases, with 13 bases between them. Written as DNA, the CDR3 is TGTGCCAGCAGCCAGGGGCCCGCGTGGGATACGCAGTATTTT. Translated, it gives CASSQGPAWDTQYF.

The table lists this clonotype with many counts. The chain joins TRBV5-1 to TRBJ2-1, with 11 nucleotides matching TRBD1. CDR3 length: 16 amino acids. Looked up from germline, CDR1 is SGHRS and CDR2 is YFSETQ. V shed 1 base and J 3 bases; nucleotides not matched to a gene: 3. CDR3 region: CASSLQGTGGYNEQFF. CDR3 DNA sequence: TGCGCCAGCAGCTTGCAAGGGACAGGGGGCTACAATGAGCAGTTCTTC.